This TCR beta chain was sequenced during a study of control samples from healthy donors and cancer patients. Only in-frame clones appear in the TCRdb table, and some are missing; sequencing was by immunoSEQ multiplex PCR. In the table there are about 42,000 clones, 70% to 90% of which are singletons. The receptor was isolated from a man in his sixties in good health. The sequencing input was blood.

The CDR3 DNA reads as TGTGCCAGCAGCTTGACAGGGACTACTGGAAACACCATATATTTT. It specifies CASSLTGTTGNTIYF. The V and J genes are TRBV13 and TRBJ1-3; 7 bases fit TRBD1. Germline V gene lookup returns CDR1 PRHDT and CDR2 FYEKMQ (reference sequence). The junction had 4 bases not matched to a gene; V was cut back by 3 bases and J by 2 bases. The CDR3 has 15 residues.